The 10 T cell receptor beta chains presented below share a single source sample, sequenced in a study of vaccination and CD4 T cells after COVID-19 (dated by TCRdb to 2022 to 2024). Library generation was performed with PCR. Sequenced using an Illumina iSeq 100. At the Johns Hopkins FTIC core, DNA from the cultured CD4+ T cells underwent TCR sequencing with the Oncomine TCR Beta short-read assay. Using fastp trimming at Q25 and MiXCR clonotype assembly, TCRdb reanalyzed the public sequencing data and kept in-frame beta chains. A single entry per CDR3 protein holds the most common genes and DNA from its merged rows. The sample table holds about 28,000 distinct CDR3 sequences, of which 62% were seen once. The ten most abundant clones make up approximately 16% of the sample. This specimen's treatment or condition label, per the study, means: approximately nine-day PBMC culture with coronavirus spike peptide pools or control peptides (ViraFEST assay).

Their target antigens are unknown. The sample was CD4+ T cells from blood, cultured in vitro, taken after SARS-CoV-2 vaccination. The receptors were sampled from a human donor who received a COVID-19 vaccine.

This CDR3 reads CASSADRGYGYTF. The CDR3 DNA sequence: TGTGCCAGCAGCGCAGACAGGGGGTATGGCTACACCTTC. This sequence joins TRBV11-3 and TRBJ1-2, with 9 nucleotides matching TRBD1. This CDR3 comprises 13 residues. Germline V gene lookup returns CDR1 SGHNT and CDR2 YENEEA. Unmatched junction bases numbered 3, after V lost 5 bases and J lost 5 bases. Supplemented by reference TRBV11-3 and TRBJ1-2, the full variable domain reads EAGVVQSPRYKIIEKKQPVAFWCNPISGHNTLYWYLQNLGQGPELLIRYENEEAVDDSQLPKDRFSAERLKGVDSTLKIQPAELGDSAVYLCASSADRGYGYTFGSGTRLTVV.

CDR3 residues: CASKSGGDRVGYEQFF. CDR3 bases: TGTGCCAGCAAATCAGGCGGGGACAGGGTCGGCTATGAGCAGTTCTTC. The chain uses TRBV6-1 and TRBJ2-1; 9 nucleotides agree with TRBD1. Germline V gene sequence: CDR1 MNHNS, CDR2 SASEGT. The CDR3 extends over 16 amino acids. V lost 7 bases, J lost 8 bases, and 15 bases stayed unmatched.

The chain employs TRBV5-4 and TRBJ1-4, with TRBD1 identical over 10 bases. J lost 6 bases, V lost 3 bases, and 5 bases had no gene match. The CDR3 has 15 residues. Germline values: CDR1 SGHNT, CDR2 YYREEE (reference sequence). The CDR3 region has the DNA TGTGCCAGCAGCTCGGGAGGACAGGGGGATGAAAAACTGTTTTTT. Its translation: CASSSGGQGDEKLFF.

The chain combines TRBV7-2 with TRBJ2-5; D is perhaps TRBD1 (5 bases). Per the germline V gene, CDR1 is SGHTA and CDR2 is FQGNSA. This CDR3 is 12 amino acids long. Trimming left V 8 bases short and J 2 bases short, with 9 bases between. CDR3 loop: CASGRTQETQYF. The CDR3 DNA is TGTGCCAGCGGTAGGACACAAGAGACCCAGTACTTC.

This clonotype was observed a single time. The chain couples TRBV7-2 to TRBJ2-5, with TRBD1 matching 8 bases. The CDR3 runs to 14 residues. The germline gives CDR1 SGHTA, CDR2 FQGNSA. Trimming cost V 2 bases and J 3 bases; bases outside gene matches: 2. The CDR3 region has the DNA TGTGCCAGCAGCTTACAGGGGGCGGAAGAGACCCAGTACTTC. It encodes CASSLQGAEETQYF.

The chain employs TRBV5-1 and TRBJ1-1; 8 bases match TRBD1. Germline V gives CDR1 SGHRS, CDR2 YFSETQ. V dropped 7 bases and J dropped 3; count of bases not matched to a gene: 5. CDR3 size: 13 residues. In DNA form, the CDR3 reads TGCGCCAGCTCGGACAGGGCGGACACTGAAGCTTTCTTT. Its protein is CASSDRADTEAFF.

This sequence joins TRBV6-1 and TRBJ1-1, with TRBD1 identical over 7 bases. Trimming took 6 bases from V and 4 from J; bases not matched to a gene: 5. Germline V gene data show CDR1 as MNHNS and CDR2 as SASEGT. CDR3 size: 13 residues. CDR3 in DNA: TGTGCCAGCAGACCGACAGGGAGCACTGAAGCTTTCTTT. It translates to CASRPTGSTEAFF.

J is TRBJ1-4 and V is TRBV12-3 or TRBV12-4, with 7 nucleotides matching TRBD1. This CDR3 comprises 14 residues. J was trimmed by 4 bases and V by 6 bases; bases with no gene match: 5. The CDR3 region has the DNA TGTGCCAGCAGCGGAGACAGGGTTAATGAAAAACTGTTTTTT. Protein product: CASSGDRVNEKLFF.

The chain has TRBV5-1 and TRBJ2-2; 7 positions match TRBD1. This CDR3 comprises 17 residues. CDR1 and CDR2 (germline): SGHRS, YFSETQ. V trimming: 0 bases; J trimming: 3 bases; junction bases outside the gene matches: 8. The DNA of the CDR3 is TGCGCCAGCAGCTTGGACCCGGGACAGTTCTACACCGGGGAGCTGTTTTTT. As protein: CASSLDPGQFYTGELFF. The variable domain in full, with the rest retrieved from reference TRBV5-1 and TRBJ2-2, is KAGVTQTPRYLIKTRGQQVTLSCSPISGHRSVSWYQQTPGQGLQFLFEYFSETQRNKGNFPGRFSGRQFSNSRSEMNVSTLELGDSALYLCASSLDPGQFYTGELFFGEGSRLTVL.

The rearrangement uses TRBV6-1 and TRBJ1-5; 8 bases agree with TRBD1. The germline CDR1 and CDR2 sequences are MNHNS and SASEGT. The CDR3 totals 15 residues. J was trimmed by 6 bases and V by 7 bases; bases with no gene match: 11. CDR3 nucleotide sequence: TGTGCCAGCACCAGAGACAGGGGTGGTGGTCAGCCCCAGCATTTT. It translates to CASTRDRGGGQPQHF.